Sequencing of this T cell receptor (beta chain) was carried out in a study of shared clonotypes between healthy human individuals. General study points: The authors expected sequencing depth to affect clonotype sharing among donors. Clonotypes not shared had lower generation probabilities than those common to all four donors. Among a handful of donors, about 5% of naive CD4 clonotypes were found in common.

After removal of 4 bases from V and 0 bases from J, the junction contained 7 bases not matched to a gene. CDR3 length: 16 residues. CDR1 and CDR2 (germline): MDHEN, SYDVKM. In regard to this clone: Antigen: not known.

Profiled with immunoSEQ multiplex PCR; TCRdb holds only in-frame clones, not every one. Among around 2.5 million clones listed, 80% to 95% were seen once. This rearrangement joins TRBV28 to TRBJ2-7; 9 nucleotides agree with TRBD2. The sequenced sample was naive CD4+ T cells from PBMCs. The subset is: CD45RA+ positively selected. The source is a young man in good health. Some clones in this sample may be carry-over from other donors' samples. The CDR3 loop is CASSSLVSGSSYEQYF. For the CDR3, the DNA is TGTGCCAGCAGTTCCCTAGTTAGCGGGAGCTCCTACGAGCAGTACTTC.